A single sample is the source of the 23 T cell receptor beta chains below, sequenced in a study of CXCR3-negative and CXCR3-positive naive CD8 T cells. Broader study findings: CXCR3-positive naive cells carried more hydrophobic TRB CDR3s than CXCR3-negative naive cells did.

Their cognate antigens are unknown. In preparing the TRB cDNA libraries, 5' RACE with UMI labels was used. Reprocessing the 5' RACE reads, TCRdb reports a single entry for every CDR3 protein and omits DNA. This table lists about 84,000 distinct CDR3 sequences. The sample consisted of naive CXCR3+ CD8+ T cells from blood. Subset meaning: CD45RO-CCR7+CD27+CD95- naive CD8+ T cells expressing CXCR3 (TNR3+). The receptors originated from a human donor in good health. Some clones in this sample may be carry-over from other donors' samples.

The chain recombines TRBV7-9 with TRBJ1-2; TCRdb's D gene call, TRBD1, goes unchecked for lack of DNA. CDR1 SEHNR and CDR2 FQNEAQ come from the germline V gene (reference sequence). The CDR3 has 14 residues. The CDR3: CASSPSEPGGGYTF.

The rearrangement joins TRBV6-5 to TRBJ1-5. This CDR3 is 15 amino acids long. Germline V gives CDR1 MNHEY, CDR2 SVGAGI. This chain's CDR3 is CASSYSMPGNQPQHF.

The chain has TRBV6-2 or TRBV6-3 and TRBJ2-7; TCRdb gives TRBD1 as the D gene, but with no DNA this cannot be confirmed. CDR1 MNHEY and CDR2 SVGEGT come from the germline V gene. CDR3 length equals 15 residues. The CDR3 is CASSPPGNILDEQYF.

The chain links TRBV19 to TRBJ1-1. CDR1 is LNHDA, CDR2 SQIVND, per germline (reference sequence). The CDR3 is made up of 12 amino acids. CDR3 loop: CASSIGNTEAFF.

This chain links TRBV11-2 with TRBJ2-7. Germline CDR1 and CDR2: SGHAT and FQNNGV. The CDR3 has 14 residues. The CDR3 spells CASSFEGIGYEQYF.

The chain combines TRBV20-1 with TRBJ2-5. The CDR3 sequence is 14 residues long. Per the germline V gene, CDR1 is DFQATT and CDR2 is SNEGSKA (reference sequence). CDR3 sequence: CSARERRLQETQYF.

The chain uses TRBV28 and TRBJ2-7. Germline V gene sequence: CDR1 MDHEN, CDR2 SYDVKM. CDR3 length: 13 amino acids. The CDR3 here is CASSLSGEYEQYF.

The V gene is TRBV7-2, the J gene TRBJ2-1. Germline values: CDR1 SGHTA, CDR2 FQGNSA. There are 12 residues in the CDR3. This CDR3 is CASSSTPFEQFF.

The chain employs TRBV24-1 and TRBJ1-2; TCRdb returns TRBD1, unconfirmable since there is no DNA. The CDR3 totals 14 residues. CDR1 and CDR2 (germline): KGHDR, SFDVKD. CDR3 loop: CATSDLQGHYGYTF.

The chain employs TRBV25-1 and TRBJ2-7; TCRdb's assignment of TRBD1 cannot be checked, as there is no DNA. This CDR3 region has 14 residues. From germline, CDR1 is MGHDK and CDR2 SYGVNS. The chain's CDR3 is CASSVGQGPYEQYF.

The rearrangement uses TRBV5-1 and TRBJ2-3. This CDR3 is 14 amino acids long. Per the germline V gene, CDR1 is SGHRS and CDR2 is YFSETQ. CDR3 loop: CASSGIRFTDTQYF.

V usage is TRBV29-1 and J usage is TRBJ2-7; TCRdb picks TRBD1, but there is no DNA to check that call. CDR3 length: 11 amino acids. Per germline, CDR1 SQVTM and CDR2 ANQGSEA. CDR3: CSVNDRYEQYF.

This chain joins TRBV2 and TRBJ2-7. The CDR3 runs to 12 residues. Per germline, CDR1 SNHLY and CDR2 FYNNEI. The CDR3 loop is CASSTVKYEQYF.

The V call is TRBV2, the J call TRBJ1-2; absent DNA, TCRdb's TRBD1 call cannot be checked. CDR3 size: 13 residues. CDR1 and CDR2 from the germline V gene are SNHLY and FYNNEI. The CDR3 sequence is CASSVRGGYGYTF.

The chain uses TRBV21-1 and TRBJ2-7; checking the TCRdb D call of TRBD2 is not possible without DNA. TRBV21-1 is a pseudogene. This CDR3 region has 11 residues. The CDR3 loop reads CASSKVPSGCF.

The chain carries TRBV27 and TRBJ2-7; TCRdb's D call of TRBD1 is untestable without DNA. This CDR3 is 13 amino acids long. Germline lookup yields CDR1 MNHEY and CDR2 SMNVEV (reference sequence). CDR3 residues: CASSSGRMLEQYF.

The genes are TRBV21-1 and TRBJ1-5; TCRdb gives TRBD1 as the D gene, but with no DNA this cannot be confirmed. TRBV21-1 is designated a pseudogene. The CDR3 is made up of 17 amino acids. The CDR3 loop reads CASISEGTGVNNQPQHF.

The CDR3 loop reads CASSYSTSGRGGMFNEQFF. The chain carries TRBV6-6 and TRBJ2-1; TCRdb's D gene call, TRBD2, goes unchecked for lack of DNA. The CDR3 has 19 residues. CDR1 is MNHNY and CDR2 is SVGAGI in the germline V gene (reference sequence).

V and J are TRBV5-1 and TRBJ2-7; as DNA is missing, the TRBD1 call by TCRdb cannot be tested. CDR1 and CDR2 from the germline V gene are SGHRS and YFSETQ. This CDR3 comprises 16 residues. The CDR3 sequence is CASSHPSGTANVEQYF.

The genes are TRBV13 and TRBJ2-7; TCRdb's D gene call, TRBD2, goes unchecked for lack of DNA. Germline lookup yields CDR1 PRHDT and CDR2 FYEKMQ (reference sequence). The CDR3 sequence is 15 residues long. The CDR3: CASSPPLAGSYEQYF.

The CDR3 here is CASSPSIQSQHF. V and J are TRBV6-6 and TRBJ1-5. The CDR3 totals 12 residues. Germline CDR1 MNHNY, CDR2 SVGAGI (reference sequence).

This chain uses TRBV7-3 with TRBJ2-1; TCRdb proposes TRBD2, but this gene call is untestable without DNA. The CDR3 is 15 amino acids. Germline V gene lookup returns CDR1 SGHTA and CDR2 FQGTGA. The chain's CDR3 is CASTHRRGLPNEQFF.

This chain uses TRBV29-1 with TRBJ2-2; no DNA is available, so the TRBD2 call from TCRdb remains unchecked. Germline V gene lookup returns CDR1 SQVTM and CDR2 ANQGSEA. The CDR3 length is 12 residues. The CDR3 sequence is CSVYGPTGELFF.